The 15 T cell receptor beta chains listed next were all sequenced from one sample in a study of vaccination and CD4 T cells after COVID-19. Treatment noted: 10-day PBMC culture with coronavirus spike peptide pools or control peptides (ViraFEST assay). At the Johns Hopkins FTIC core, DNA taken from cultured CD4+ T cells was sequenced by way of the Oncomine TCR Beta short-read assay. TCRdb re-called the PCR reads with MiXCR, one entry per CDR3 protein. The table has 20,000 or so distinct CDR3 sequences, roughly 40% seen once. For these receptors, no antigen is known. This specimen consisted of CD4+ T cells from blood, cultured in vitro, obtained after SARS-CoV-2 vaccination. Receptors were obtained from a human donor who had recovered from COVID-19.

The chain has TRBV5-1 and TRBJ1-1; D is perhaps TRBD1 (6 bases). Germline values: CDR1 SGHRS, CDR2 YFSETQ. V lost 1 base to trimming and J lost 5 bases, with 9 bases between them. This CDR3 has 13 residues. The CDR3, as DNA: TGCGCCAGCAGCTTGTATACAGGGACTGAAGCTTTCTTT. It encodes CASSLYTGTEAFF.

The rearrangement uses TRBV7-2 and TRBJ2-3, with unresolved D. Trimming pared 3 bases from V and 2 bases from J, leaving 3 bases between. This CDR3 is built from 12 residues. CDR1 and CDR2 from the germline V gene are SGHTA and FQGNSA. The DNA for the CDR3 is TGTGCCAGCAGCTTGTCCACAGATACGCAGTATTTT. Protein sequence: CASSLSTDTQYF.

V usage is TRBV6-1 and J usage is TRBJ2-1; no reliable D call. Trimming left V 4 bases short and J 6 bases short, with 13 bases between. CDR1 is MNHNS and CDR2 is SASEGT in the germline V gene. This CDR3 has 14 residues. For the CDR3, the DNA is TGTGCCAGCAGTGGTAGTTATAGCCGCAATGAGCAGTTCTTC. Translated, it gives CASSGSYSRNEQFF.

This clonotype was found a few times. V usage is TRBV20-1 and J usage is TRBJ1-1; no reliable D call. The CDR3 covers 15 residues. Per germline, CDR1 DFQATT and CDR2 SNEGSKA (reference sequence). Trimming stripped 1 base from V and 3 bases from J, with 15 bases between. In DNA, the CDR3 is TGCAGTGCTAGAGTACGGGGTGGCGTTTACACTGAAGCTTTCTTT. Translating it yields CSARVRGGVYTEAFF.

The chain has TRBV7-2 and TRBJ1-5; no clear D gene. The germline gives CDR1 SGHTA, CDR2 FQGNSA. The ends were cut back, 6 bases at V and 1 base at J, with 10 bases in the middle. The CDR3 loop spans 14 amino acids. The CDR3 loop reads CASRPGGSNQPQHF. The CDR3 nucleotides are TGTGCCAGCAGGCCCGGTGGGAGCAATCAGCCCCAGCATTTT.

This chain connects TRBV6-1 to TRBJ2-5, with TRBD2 as a possible D gene (5 bases). Germline lookup yields CDR1 MNHNS and CDR2 SASEGT. The CDR3 is 13 amino acids. V was cut by 5 bases and J by 2 bases, with 9 bases left in between. CDR3 DNA sequence: TGTGCCAGCAGTCGGGGTTGGCAAGAGACCCAGTACTTC. Amino acid sequence: CASSRGWQETQYF.

This rearrangement joins TRBV20-1 to TRBJ1-1; D gene uncertain. There are 16 residues in the CDR3. Per germline, CDR1 DFQATT and CDR2 SNEGSKA (reference sequence). V was cut by 0 bases and J by 1 base, with 15 bases left in between. In DNA, the CDR3 is TGCAGTGCTAGAGATCCGGGCGGGGTTCGGAACACTGAAGCTTTCTTT. This translates into CSARDPGGVRNTEAFF.

Worth noting for this clonotype: The junction and the germline gene differ at one end; a read error may be behind it. V usage is TRBV6-2 or TRBV6-3 and J usage is TRBJ1-5, with 7 bases fitting TRBD1. This CDR3 has 15 amino acids. CDR1 MNHEY and CDR2 SVGEGT come from the germline V gene. The CDR3 protein is CAGRGATGDNQPQHF. The CDR3 region has the DNA TGTGCCGGCAGGGGGGCGACGGGGGATAATCAGCCCCAGCATTTT.

The chain is built from TRBV7-2 and TRBJ2-5; 12 positions agree with TRBD2. The CDR3 sequence is 16 residues long. Germline V CDR1 and CDR2: SGHTA, FQGNSA. Germline trimming cut 5 bases from V and 7 bases from J; bases unmatched to any gene: 11. This CDR3 reads CASSLKLLAGGGTQYF. CDR3 nucleotides: TGTGCCAGCAGCCTTAAACTTCTAGCGGGAGGGGGGACCCAGTACTTC.

The chain is built from TRBV7-2 and TRBJ1-2; the D gene is possibly TRBD1 (6 bases). The CDR3 is 16 residues long. Germline lookup yields CDR1 SGHTA and CDR2 FQGNSA. The V end was cut by 3 bases, the J end by 6 bases, with 20 bases between. DNA of the CDR3: TGTGCCAGCAGCTTCTTACCGGGACAAATGATTCATGGCTACACCTTC. This gives the protein CASSFLPGQMIHGYTF.

V gene TRBV6-1 combines with J gene TRBJ1-1; 7 bases map to TRBD1. The CDR3 consists of 16 residues. V gave up 8 bases and J gave up 1 base; unmatched junction bases: 13. Germline assignment: CDR1 MNHNS and CDR2 SASEGT. The DNA of the CDR3 is TGTGCCAGCGTTGGACCCTCTTACAGGGGGAACACTGAAGCTTTCTTT. Amino acid sequence: CASVGPSYRGNTEAFF.

This chain connects TRBV27 to TRBJ1-6; the D gene is possibly TRBD1 (5 bases). Germline V gene sequence: CDR1 MNHEY, CDR2 SMNVEV (reference sequence). V was clipped by 6 bases and J by 9 bases, with 15 bases between them. CDR3 length: 14 residues. CDR3 nucleotide sequence: TGTGCCAGCAGCTACTCCAGGGTTGGTTCACCCCTCCACTTT. Amino acids: CASSYSRVGSPLHF.

In nucleotides, the CDR3 is TGCGCCAGCCGCGATGTAGCGTCCGGTGGGGATGAGCAGTTCTTC. Its protein product is CASRDVASGGDEQFF. V gene TRBV10-2 combines with J gene TRBJ2-1; D is perhaps TRBD2 (5 bases). CDR1 is WSHSY and CDR2 is SAAADI in the germline V gene. This CDR3 has 15 amino acids. Trimming shortened V by 8 bases and J by 8 bases, and 22 bases separated the two germline ends.

The chain uses TRBV20-1 and TRBJ1-5; D call uncertain. From germline, CDR1 is DFQATT and CDR2 SNEGSKA (reference sequence). The length of the CDR3 is 11 residues. The V and J ends lost 3 bases and 7 bases respectively, with 7 bases between them. The CDR3 spells CSASLNQPQHF. The CDR3 DNA reads as TGCAGTGCTAGTCTTAACCAGCCCCAGCATTTT.

V is TRBV6-1 and J is TRBJ2-3; 14 nucleotides align to TRBD2. The CDR3 consists of 19 residues. J gave up 4 bases and V 6 bases, and 15 bases lay outside the gene matches. The germline gives CDR1 MNHNS, CDR2 SASEGT. The CDR3 here is CASSGPTSGRAFFADTQYF. The CDR3 coding sequence is TGTGCCAGCAGCGGTCCGACTAGCGGGAGGGCCTTTTTTGCAGATACGCAGTATTTT.